One and the same sample provided the 14 T cell receptor beta chains below, sequenced in a study of CD8 T cells in Susac syndrome. RNA amounts of about 0.5 to 1 ug underwent reverse transcription with random hexamers. TCRdb analysed the immunoSEQ multiplex PCR reads with MiXCR anew, one entry per CDR3 protein. The sample shows 100,000 to 150,000 distinct CDR3 sequences, around 92% of them seen only once. Sequenced input: CD4+ T cells from PBMCs. All receptors come from a human donor with multiple sclerosis.

CDR3 nucleotides: TGTGCCAGCAGCCAAGAATGGCGCGGGGGGGCCAATGAGCAGTTCTTC. Its translation is CASSQEWRGGANEQFF. The chain couples TRBV3-1 to TRBJ2-1; 9 bases align to TRBD2. Trimming removed 0 bases from V and 6 bases from J; junction bases left unmatched: 6. This CDR3 region has 16 residues. Germline assignment: CDR1 LGHDT and CDR2 YNNKEL (reference sequence).

The chain uses TRBV20-1 and TRBJ2-6, with D possibly being TRBD1 (5 bases). The V gene lost 4 bases and the J gene lost 0 bases, with 10 bases spanning the gap. CDR1 and CDR2 from the germline V gene are DFQATT and SNEGSKA (reference sequence). The length of the CDR3 is 15 residues. The DNA of the CDR3 is TGCAGTGCTATCGTAGGGGCCTCTGGGGCCAACGTCCTGACTTTC. This gives the protein CSAIVGASGANVLTF.

The chain employs TRBV28 and TRBJ1-5; D call uncertain. The CDR3 is made up of 12 amino acids. The germline CDR1 and CDR2 sequences are MDHEN and SYDVKM. The ends were cut back, 5 bases at V and 4 bases at J, with 6 bases in the middle. Here the CDR3 reads CASSPPNQPQHF. The CDR3 DNA follows: TGTGCCAGCAGTCCTCCTAATCAGCCCCAGCATTTT.

This clonotype was counted only a few times. The chain couples TRBV3-1 to TRBJ1-1, with D possibly being TRBD1 (5 bases). The CDR3 totals 14 residues. Germline V gene sequence: CDR1 LGHDT, CDR2 YNNKEL (reference sequence). The ends were cut back, 4 bases at V and 1 base at J, with 10 bases in the middle. CDR3 loop: CASSPRGTNTEAFF. The CDR3 nucleotides are TGTGCCAGCAGCCCTCGAGGGACGAACACTGAAGCTTTCTTT.

The CDR3 protein is CASRDGSKTQYF. The CDR3 DNA reads TGTGCCAGCAGGGACGGGTCTAAGACCCAGTACTTC. This sequence joins TRBV7-2 and TRBJ2-5; the D is unclear. Germline V gene lookup returns CDR1 SGHTA and CDR2 FQGNSA. The CDR3 sequence is 12 residues long. The V gene lost 6 bases and the J gene lost 6 bases, with 11 bases spanning the gap.

The chain uses TRBV3-1 and TRBJ2-7; 10 bases match TRBD1. Per germline, CDR1 LGHDT and CDR2 YNNKEL (reference sequence). The V segment lost 0 bases and the J segment 2 bases; nucleotides outside the gene matches: 1. This CDR3 region has 15 residues. The CDR3 protein is CASSQDGTGAYEQYF. CDR3 nucleotide sequence: TGTGCCAGCAGCCAAGATGGGACAGGGGCCTACGAGCAGTACTTC.

The J gene is TRBJ2-7, the V gene TRBV10-2, with 8 nucleotides matching TRBD2. Germline-derived CDR1 and CDR2 are WSHSY and SAAADI. The CDR3 consists of 12 residues. V shed 5 bases and J 5 bases; nucleotides not matched to a gene: 2. The CDR3 sequence is CASSFGGDEQYF. The CDR3 DNA is TGCGCCAGCAGTTTCGGGGGGGACGAGCAGTACTTC.

J is TRBJ2-5 and V is TRBV5-6; no definite D call. The CDR3 extends over 12 amino acids. V was shortened by 4 bases and J by 0 bases, with 4 bases between the two germline ends. The V gene's germline CDR1 is SGHDT and CDR2 YYEEEE. The CDR3 spells CASSQYQETQYF. CDR3 coding DNA: TGTGCCAGCAGCCAGTACCAAGAGACCCAGTACTTC.

This chain connects TRBV20-1 to TRBJ2-5, with 7 bases identical to TRBD2. The CDR3 is made up of 14 amino acids. CDR1 and CDR2 (germline): DFQATT, SNEGSKA (reference sequence). V lost 3 bases and J lost 0; bases outside the gene matches: 4. The CDR3 DNA reads TGCAGTGCTAGTTCCGGGGGGTACCAAGAGACCCAGTACTTC. Translation gives CSASSGGYQETQYF.

The chain combines TRBV3-1 with TRBJ1-5; tentative D call: TRBD1 (6 bases). Germline lookup yields CDR1 LGHDT and CDR2 YNNKEL (reference sequence). The CDR3 is 15 residues long. The V end was cut by 0 bases, the J end by 7 bases, with 13 bases between. CDR3 nucleotides: TGTGCCAGCAGCCAAGATACCAGGGGAGAGCAGCCCCAGCATTTT. Protein product: CASSQDTRGEQPQHF.

The rearrangement uses TRBV12-3 or TRBV12-4 and TRBJ2-1; 7 bases are shared with TRBD1. This CDR3 is built from 16 residues. The V segment lost 6 bases and the J segment 7 bases; nucleotides outside the gene matches: 15. This CDR3 reads CASREADRFWDNEQFF. In DNA, the CDR3 is TGTGCCAGCAGGGAAGCGGACAGGTTCTGGGATAATGAGCAGTTCTTC.

This chain uses TRBV2 with TRBJ2-5, with D unclear. Trimming pared 0 bases from V and 6 bases from J, leaving 5 bases between. Per germline, CDR1 SNHLY and CDR2 FYNNEI. The CDR3 length is 12 residues. As DNA, the CDR3 is TGTGCCAGCAGTGAAGCGCGGCAGACCCAGTACTTC. Amino acid sequence: CASSEARQTQYF.

The chain uses TRBV9 and TRBJ2-4; D is perhaps TRBD1 (6 bases). With 2 bases removed from V and 6 bases from J, the gap between germline ends came to 15 bases. The CDR3 contains 15 residues. Germline CDR1 and CDR2: SGDLS and YYNGEE. The CDR3 sequence: CASSVGFGGPNIQYF. In nucleotides, the CDR3 is TGTGCCAGCAGCGTGGGGTTTGGGGGCCCAAACATTCAGTACTTC.

The J gene is TRBJ2-7, the V gene TRBV15, with a weak D call TRBD2 (5 bases). The CDR3 runs to 13 residues. From germline, CDR1 is LNHNV and CDR2 YYDKDF (reference sequence). The V end was cut by 8 bases, the J end by 4 bases, with 15 bases between. The CDR3 here is CATGFGELYEQYF. In DNA, the CDR3 is TGTGCCACCGGATTCGGGGAATTATACGAGCAGTACTTC.